The clone carrying this T cell receptor (beta chain) was detected once. The antigen remains unidentified. The data were obtained in a study of OX40 agonist ivuxolimab in advanced cancers. Study overall: Three patients responded partially, comprising one with hepatocellular carcinoma and two with cutaneous melanoma. Points from the study as a whole: Clonal expansion was seen in CD4+ and CD8+ blood T cells by week 6 at 0.1 to 3.0 mg/kg. CD4+ T cells averaged fewer expanded clones than CD8+ T cells.

Method: immunoSEQ multiplex PCR; TCRdb's copy keeps in-frame clones and lacks some. The sample lists approximately 91,000 clones, more than 70% occurring once. The CDR3 loop spans 12 amino acids. V was clipped by 3 bases and J by 7 bases, with 9 bases between them. Germline V gives CDR1 SEHNR, CDR2 FQNEAQ (reference sequence). The chain couples TRBV7-9 to TRBJ1-1; D unresolved. The TCR was taken from an adult with an advanced solid tumor such as melanoma, head and neck, liver or kidney cancer. Sample: CD4+ or CD8+ T cells sorted from blood, taken in a trial of the OX40 agonist ivuxolimab. CDR3 nucleotide sequence: TGTGCCAGCAGCTTTGAGTTTTTTGAAGCTTTCTTT. Translating gives CASSFEFFEAFF.